Presented here are 27 T cell receptor beta chains from one specimen sequenced in a study of regulatory T cells. Primers: 52 TRBV forward and 13 TRBJ reverse. This table comes from immunoSEQ multiplex PCR, and its TCRdb copy is limited to in-frame clones, with some not included. This sample carries 10,000 or so clones, 75% to 90% of them seen once, and the ten largest clones take about 10%. Sequenced sample: CD8+ T cells sorted from blood. These receptors were collected from a person under 35 with CD3G deficiency.

The chain carries TRBV27 and TRBJ1-2; a weak D match, TRBD1 (6 bases). V lost 5 bases, J lost 8 bases, and 15 bases lay in between. Germline CDR1 is MNHEY and CDR2 is SMNVEV (reference sequence). This CDR3 contains 13 residues. The CDR3 reads CASSPLGGGGYTF. CDR3 in DNA: TGTGCCAGCAGTCCCTTGGGAGGGGGAGGCTACACCTTC.

The chain employs TRBV27 and TRBJ2-7; 9 nucleotides match TRBD1. Germline V gives CDR1 MNHEY, CDR2 SMNVEV (reference sequence). V trimming: 3 bases; J trimming: 5 bases; junction bases outside the gene matches: 8. The CDR3 loop spans 15 amino acids. The CDR3 is CASSFTGGPPNEQYF. The CDR3 coding sequence is TGTGCCAGCAGTTTCACAGGGGGCCCTCCTAACGAGCAGTACTTC.

The genes are TRBV5-1 and TRBJ1-2; a weak D match, TRBD1 (6 bases). Germline lookup yields CDR1 SGHRS and CDR2 YFSETQ. Trimming left V 4 bases short and J 0 bases short, with 13 bases between. This CDR3 is 15 amino acids long. DNA for the CDR3: TGCGCCAGCAGCCCGACGGGGGGCCCTAACTATGGCTACACCTTC. Protein sequence: CASSPTGGPNYGYTF.

V usage is TRBV6-1 and J usage is TRBJ1-2; D perhaps matches TRBD1 (5 bases). Germline V gene lookup returns CDR1 MNHNS and CDR2 SASEGT. Deletions cut 6 bases from V and 1 base from J, with 9 bases between. The length of the CDR3 is 13 residues. CDR3 in DNA: TGTGCCAGCAGGGCGAGGGGTAACTATGGCTACACCTTC. It codes for CASRARGNYGYTF.

The rearrangement links TRBV7-8 to TRBJ2-7, with D maybe TRBD2 (6 bases). V was clipped by 1 base and J by 5 bases, with 15 bases between them. CDR3 size: 15 residues. The germline V gene has CDR1 SGHVS and CDR2 FQNEAQ. CDR3 DNA: TGTGCCAGCAGCTTAGGTATCGCGGGAACCCACGAGCAGTACTTC. Its translation is CASSLGIAGTHEQYF.

CDR3 DNA: TGTGCCAGCAGTTTATGGGGGGGAGTTAATTCCCACGAGCAGTACTTC. Translated, it gives CASSLWGGVNSHEQYF. V is TRBV28 and J is TRBJ2-7, with D possibly matching TRBD2 (6 bases). Per the germline V gene, CDR1 is MDHEN and CDR2 is SYDVKM. The CDR3 length is 16 residues. Trimming stripped 0 bases from V and 5 bases from J, with 17 bases between.

The chain is built from TRBV6-1 and TRBJ2-7, with no clear D. This CDR3 is 14 amino acids long. The germline V gene encodes CDR1 MNHNS and CDR2 SASEGT. V dropped 1 base and J dropped 0 bases, with 7 bases sitting between them. The CDR3 region is CASSEGAISYEQYF. In DNA, the CDR3 is TGTGCCAGCAGTGAAGGCGCCATCTCCTACGAGCAGTACTTC.

V gene TRBV11-2 combines with J gene TRBJ1-1; TRBD1 aligns across 7 bases. The germline gives CDR1 SGHAT, CDR2 FQNNGV. This CDR3 is 13 amino acids long. J was trimmed by 11 bases and V by 9 bases; bases with no gene match: 15. This chain's CDR3 is CARPEEGGADAFF. The DNA of the CDR3 is TGTGCCAGACCAGAAGAAGGGGGCGCGGATGCTTTCTTT.

The rearrangement joins TRBV5-1 to TRBJ1-2; no reliable D call. The germline CDR1 and CDR2 sequences are SGHRS and YFSETQ. The CDR3 is made up of 14 amino acids. V was cut by 0 bases and J by 6 bases, with 12 bases left in between. The CDR3 nucleotides read TGCGCCAGCAGCTTGGAGCTGCCCGTGGATGGCTACACCTTC. Translated: CASSLELPVDGYTF.

V is TRBV7-9 and J is TRBJ2-3; possible D gene TRBD2, 6 bases. The CDR3 runs 13 residues. Between the trimmed V and J ends, which lost 5 bases and 5 bases, there was a span of 11 bases. The germline V gene encodes CDR1 SEHNR and CDR2 FQNEAQ (reference sequence). The chain's CDR3 is CASSPPSVDTQYF. The DNA of the CDR3 is TGTGCCAGCAGCCCCCCTAGCGTAGATACGCAGTATTTT.

The chain joins TRBV28 to TRBJ2-7; D not certain. The V end was cut by 4 bases, the J end by 2 bases, with 12 bases between. Germline lookup yields CDR1 MDHEN and CDR2 SYDVKM. The CDR3 spans 14 residues. CDR3 nucleotide sequence: TGTGCCAGCAGTTCGAGGAAATACACCTACGAGCAGTACTTC. Translation gives CASSSRKYTYEQYF.

This sequence joins TRBV11-2 and TRBJ2-1, with a tentative D call TRBD2 (6 bases). The CDR3 totals 12 residues. Germline CDR1 SGHAT, CDR2 FQNNGV. V gave up 1 base and J gave up 14 bases, with 12 bases separating them. The CDR3 is CASSLGGGPEFF. As DNA, the CDR3 is TGTGCCAGCAGCTTAGGAGGAGGGCCGGAGTTCTTC.

The genes are TRBV7-9 and TRBJ2-1, with 10 bases aligning to TRBD2. Germline V gene data show CDR1 as SEHNR and CDR2 as FQNEAQ (reference sequence). This CDR3 has 14 residues. After removal of 7 bases from V and 5 bases from J, the junction contained 5 bases not matched to a gene. This chain's CDR3 is CASNIAGGNNEQFF. CDR3 in DNA: TGTGCCAGCAATATAGCGGGAGGAAACAATGAGCAGTTCTTC.

This rearrangement joins TRBV28 to TRBJ2-1, with no clear D. The CDR3 has 17 amino acids. Germline assignment: CDR1 MDHEN and CDR2 SYDVKM. Trimming pared 3 bases from V and 3 bases from J, leaving 18 bases between. CDR3 DNA sequence: TGTGCCAGCAGTTTCTCCCCTCTTCGCAAGGACTACAATGAGCAGTTCTTC. Protein sequence: CASSFSPLRKDYNEQFF.

This chain links TRBV19 with TRBJ2-1; 12 bases fit TRBD2. The V segment lost 9 bases and the J segment 9 bases; nucleotides outside the gene matches: 9. The CDR3 extends over 14 amino acids. The germline CDR1 and CDR2 sequences are LNHDA and SQIVND (reference sequence). CDR3 sequence (DNA): TGTGCCAGCTCCCTAGCGGGGGGGCTCGGTGAGCAGTTCTTC. Translation: CASSLAGGLGEQFF.

Sample share makes this clone medium-sized. This chain uses TRBV28 with TRBJ2-7; maybe TRBD2 (5 bases). The V end was cut by 6 bases, the J end by 3 bases, with 21 bases between. This CDR3 comprises 16 residues. Per the germline V gene, CDR1 is MDHEN and CDR2 is SYDVKM. The DNA for the CDR3 is TGTGCCAGCAGCCCTGTCCAGAGGGATCCCTTCTACGAGCAGTACTTC. It translates to CASSPVQRDPFYEQYF.

The genes are TRBV28 and TRBJ1-2; unclear D gene. The CDR3 length is 13 residues. CDR1 MDHEN and CDR2 SYDVKM come from the germline V gene. V gave up 3 bases and J gave up 6 bases, with 11 bases separating them. CDR3 sequence reads: CASSFRGLDGYTF. CDR3 nucleotide sequence: TGTGCCAGCAGTTTCCGGGGATTGGATGGCTACACCTTC.

The genes are TRBV27 and TRBJ2-7; 15 bases align to TRBD2. Losses at the gene ends were 6 bases for V and 6 bases for J; bases not matched to a gene: 9. This CDR3 region has 16 residues. CDR1 and CDR2 (germline): MNHEY, SMNVEV (reference sequence). CDR3 DNA: TGTGCCAGCAGCCCGGGACTAGCGGGGGGATTGGGCGAGCAGTACTTC. Translated: CASSPGLAGGLGEQYF.

V usage is TRBV6-6 and J usage is TRBJ2-7; D might be TRBD1 (5 bases). Germline loops: CDR1 MNHNY, CDR2 SVGAGI (reference sequence). The CDR3 contains 13 residues. Trimming cost V 2 bases and J 2 bases, with 7 bases left between them. CDR3 amino acids: CASSYATAYEQYF. CDR3 nucleotides: TGTGCCAGCAGTTACGCGACAGCCTACGAGCAGTACTTC.

This chain connects TRBV27 to TRBJ2-1; perhaps TRBD2 as D (7 bases). The germline V gene encodes CDR1 MNHEY and CDR2 SMNVEV (reference sequence). The CDR3 runs 15 residues. With 2 bases removed from V and 4 bases from J, the gap between germline ends came to 12 bases. The CDR3 loop reads CASSLGAGAYNEQFF. The CDR3 bases are TGTGCCAGCAGTTTAGGGGCGGGGGCATACAATGAGCAGTTCTTC.

The chain is built from TRBV28 and TRBJ2-7, with D perhaps matching TRBD2 (5 bases). This CDR3 has 14 amino acids. The ends were cut back, 4 bases at V and 4 bases at J, with 14 bases in the middle. Germline CDR1 reads MDHEN; CDR2 reads SYDVKM. The chain's CDR3 is CASSSARTGYEQYF. CDR3 in DNA: TGTGCCAGCAGTTCCGCGAGGACGGGATACGAGCAGTACTTC.

The rearrangement links TRBV2 to TRBJ2-3; TRBD1 is a possible D gene (5 bases). The V end was cut by 4 bases, the J end by 2 bases, with 13 bases between. Germline CDR1 SNHLY, CDR2 FYNNEI. The CDR3 has 15 residues. The CDR3 loop reads CASSGWGADTDTQYF. Here the CDR3 DNA reads TGTGCCAGCAGTGGGTGGGGCGCGGACACAGATACGCAGTATTTT.

This chain joins TRBV5-1 and TRBJ2-1; TRBD1 is a possible D gene (6 bases). Trimming left V 4 bases short and J 7 bases short, with 15 bases between. This CDR3 has 14 amino acids. Germline assignment: CDR1 SGHRS and CDR2 YFSETQ. As DNA, the CDR3 is TGCGCCAGCAGCCTCGGACAGCCGAGGAATGAGCAGTTCTTC. This translates into CASSLGQPRNEQFF.

V usage is TRBV10-2 and J usage is TRBJ1-2, with 10 bases that match TRBD1. This CDR3 has 14 amino acids. V dropped 7 bases and J dropped 4; count of bases not matched to a gene: 6. Germline lookup yields CDR1 WSHSY and CDR2 SAAADI. CDR3 sequence (DNA): TGCGCCAGCACCCCGGGACAGGGGTCCTATGGCTACACCTTC. Translating gives CASTPGQGSYGYTF.

The genes are TRBV28 and TRBJ1-5, with D perhaps matching TRBD1 (6 bases). This CDR3 contains 14 residues. Looked up from germline, CDR1 is MDHEN and CDR2 is SYDVKM. V lost 5 bases and J 3 bases, leaving 11 bases between the germline ends. As DNA, the CDR3 is TGTGCCAGCAGTACGGACAGCTACAATCAGCCCCAGCATTTT. As protein: CASSTDSYNQPQHF.

This clone was seen only a few times. The CDR3 is CASIHLALLTDTQYF. The CDR3 coding sequence is TGTGCCAGCATCCATCTAGCGCTCCTCACAGATACGCAGTATTTT. The rearrangement joins TRBV6-1 to TRBJ2-3, with D maybe TRBD2 (6 bases). This CDR3 is 15 amino acids long. CDR1 is MNHNS and CDR2 is SASEGT in the germline V gene. Trimming left V 7 bases short and J 2 bases short, with 16 bases between.

To note about this clone: A junction end diverges from the germline sequence, so it may reflect a read error. This chain connects TRBV28 to TRBJ2-7; either TRBD1 or TRBD2 may fit D (5 bases each). The CDR3 is made up of 14 amino acids. CDR1 and CDR2 (germline): MDHEN, SYDVKM. CDR3 DNA: TGTGCCAGCAGTCAATCGGGACCTCAATACGGGCAGTACTTC. It is translated as CASSQSGPQYGQYF.